The 17 T cell receptor beta chains below all came from one sample that was sequenced in a study of beta chain features in type 1 diabetes. The isolated RNA, all of it, was reverse transcribed, so expressed TCRB transcripts were what got sequenced. Clones were sequenced by immunoSEQ multiplex PCR, and TCRdb holds only the in-frame ones, with some missing. The repertoire holds about 360,000 clones, with 10% to 15% as singletons. The sequenced sample consisted of naive CD4+ T cells from blood. The receptors stem from a man aged 18 to 29 in good health.

The chain combines TRBV11-3 with TRBJ2-1, with TRBD2 identical over 11 bases. Unmatched junction bases numbered 15, after V lost 5 bases and J lost 6 bases. Per germline, CDR1 SGHNT and CDR2 YENEEA. The CDR3 consists of 18 residues. Written as DNA, the CDR3 is TGTGCCAGCAGCCACAGGACTAGCGGGCCGAGGGGAGGCAATGAGCAGTTCTTC. This gives the protein CASSHRTSGPRGGNEQFF.

This clone was seen only a few times. The V and J genes are TRBV28 and TRBJ1-5; D unresolved. Per the germline V gene, CDR1 is MDHEN and CDR2 is SYDVKM. The ends were cut back, 10 bases at V and 1 base at J, with 17 bases in the middle. The CDR3 contains 15 residues. In DNA, the CDR3 is TGTGCCACCCGTAGGTTCGACACCAGCAATCAGCCCCAGCATTTT. Protein sequence: CATRRFDTSNQPQHF.

This clone was observed a few times. This chain links TRBV5-1 with TRBJ2-1; maybe TRBD2 (6 bases). The germline V gene has CDR1 SGHRS and CDR2 YFSETQ. This CDR3 is 13 amino acids long. V lost 4 bases and J lost 3, with 8 bases in between. The CDR3: CASSQDYYNEQFF. CDR3 sequence (DNA): TGCGCCAGCAGCCAGGACTACTACAATGAGCAGTTCTTC.

This clone was recorded a few times. This chain uses TRBV11-3 with TRBJ2-2; 10 positions agree with TRBD1. The V and J ends lost 9 bases and 6 bases, in that order; junction bases with no gene match: 13. Germline V lookup: CDR1 SGHNT, CDR2 YENEEA. The CDR3 loop spans 16 amino acids. As DNA, the CDR3 is TGTGCCAGTCAAGAGCAGGGACAGGGGTCCGCCGGGGAGCTGTTTTTT. Its translation is CASQEQGQGSAGELFF.

Only a few counts were recorded for this clone. This rearrangement joins TRBV28 to TRBJ2-7, with 7 nucleotides matching TRBD1. The CDR3 consists of 13 residues. In germline, CDR1 is MDHEN, CDR2 SYDVKM. Trimming took 6 bases from V and 2 from J; bases not matched to a gene: 4. The CDR3 region is CASRTGTAYEQYF. The CDR3 bases are TGTGCCAGCAGGACCGGGACAGCCTACGAGCAGTACTTC.

This sequence joins TRBV11-3 and TRBJ2-7, with a possible D match to TRBD2 (6 bases). The germline V gene encodes CDR1 SGHNT and CDR2 YENEEA. The CDR3 is 13 amino acids. The germline V and J ends were trimmed by 8 bases and 6 bases, with 17 bases remaining between them. CDR3 region: CASALYGGGEQYF. Here the CDR3 DNA reads TGTGCCAGCGCGCTATACGGGGGTGGCGAGCAGTACTTC.

This chain links TRBV28 with TRBJ2-2; D gene ambiguous. CDR3 length: 15 residues. V was clipped by 8 bases and J by 0 bases, with 13 bases between them. Per germline, CDR1 MDHEN and CDR2 SYDVKM. CDR3 bases: TGTGCCAGCGGCAGGTGGCAGGCGAACACCGGGGAGCTGTTTTTT. It is translated as CASGRWQANTGELFF.

This clone was found a few times. This chain links TRBV7-2 with TRBJ1-2; TRBD1 agrees at 8 bases. After removal of 5 bases from V and 7 bases from J, the junction contained 9 bases not matched to a gene. Germline V gene lookup returns CDR1 SGHTA and CDR2 FQGNSA. The CDR3 has 14 amino acids. For the CDR3, the DNA is TGTGCCAGCAGCACCCGACAGGGGAGCGGTGGCTACACCTTC. Translating gives CASSTRQGSGGYTF.

This clone was detected a few times. The chain combines TRBV19 with TRBJ2-3; 10 nucleotides line up with TRBD2. There are 15 residues in the CDR3. V lost 5 bases, J lost 1 base, and 3 bases stayed unmatched. CDR1 and CDR2 from the germline V gene are LNHDA and SQIVND (reference sequence). The CDR3 loop reads CASSPGTSGTDTQYF. In nucleotides, the CDR3 is TGTGCCAGTAGTCCCGGGACTAGCGGCACAGATACGCAGTATTTT.

The chain uses TRBV19 and TRBJ2-1, with 13 bases identical to TRBD2. The CDR3 sequence is 15 residues long. The germline CDR1 and CDR2 sequences are LNHDA and SQIVND (reference sequence). V shed 9 bases, J shed 4 bases, and the junction held 6 bases outside the gene matches. The CDR3 here is CASRRTSGGYNEQFF. The DNA of the CDR3 is TGTGCCAGCCGAAGGACTAGCGGGGGTTACAATGAGCAGTTCTTC.

V usage is TRBV2 and J usage is TRBJ2-5; D is possibly TRBD2 (6 bases). Germline V lookup: CDR1 SNHLY, CDR2 FYNNEI. The CDR3 is 13 amino acids. Trimming stripped 7 bases from V and 3 bases from J, with 12 bases between. The chain's CDR3 is CASNWRGKETQYF. In DNA, the CDR3 is TGTGCCAGCAATTGGCGGGGCAAAGAGACCCAGTACTTC.

This clone appeared a few times. This chain links TRBV9 with TRBJ2-5, with D possibly being TRBD1 (6 bases). The CDR3 totals 15 residues. The V end lost 3 bases, the J end lost 5 bases, and 17 bases lay between the germline ends. CDR1 SGDLS and CDR2 YYNGEE come from the germline V gene. CDR3 in DNA: TGTGCCAGCAGCGCCCAGAACAGGGTCGGGGAGACCCAGTACTTC. It codes for CASSAQNRVGETQYF.

V is TRBV4-2 and J is TRBJ2-2; D unclear. V was clipped by 0 bases and J by 1 base, with 3 bases between them. Germline CDR1 reads LGHNA; CDR2 reads YNFKEQ. The CDR3 has 14 residues. CDR3 region: CASSQDRNTGELFF. The DNA of the CDR3 is TGTGCCAGCAGCCAAGATCGGAACACCGGGGAGCTGTTTTTT.

The chain employs TRBV7-2 and TRBJ2-5, with TRBD2 matching 11 bases. CDR1 SGHTA and CDR2 FQGNSA come from the germline V gene. J gave up 4 bases and V 5 bases, and 9 bases lay outside the gene matches. The CDR3 sequence is 16 residues long. The CDR3 loop is CASSRRLSGRGETQYF. The CDR3 bases are TGTGCCAGCAGCCGTCGCCTTAGCGGGAGGGGAGAGACCCAGTACTTC.

The chain carries TRBV5-6 and TRBJ1-2; D ambiguous. Germline CDR1 and CDR2: SGHDT and YYEEEE. V was clipped by 0 bases and J by 10 bases, with 10 bases between them. The CDR3 covers 12 residues. The CDR3 coding sequence is TGTGCCAGCAGCTTGGGGCACGCCATCTACACCTTC. It codes for CASSLGHAIYTF.

V and J are TRBV28 and TRBJ2-3, with D tentatively TRBD2 (6 bases). CDR1 is MDHEN and CDR2 is SYDVKM in the germline V gene. Trimming removed 7 bases from V and 5 bases from J, with 25 bases in between. This CDR3 has 17 residues. CDR3 coding DNA: TGTGCCAGCATCCACGCCGGGACTCCAACAAGAAAAGATACGCAGTATTTT. The encoded protein is CASIHAGTPTRKDTQYF.

The chain links TRBV30 to TRBJ1-4; D possibly corresponds to TRBD1 (5 bases). The CDR3 is 13 amino acids. Germline CDR1 is GTSNPN and CDR2 is SVGIG (reference sequence). V lost 2 bases, J lost 8 bases, and 12 bases lay in between. The CDR3 DNA sequence: TGTGCCTGGAGTCGGGGGGTCAGAGAAAAACTGTTTTTT. This codes for CAWSRGVREKLFF.